One sample yielded the 30 T cell receptor beta chains listed below, sequenced in a study of OX40 agonist ivuxolimab in advanced cancers. Clones were read by immunoSEQ multiplex PCR, and TCRdb kept only the in-frame ones, dropping some. The sample carries about 32,000 clones, over 80% recorded once. The source was CD4+ or CD8+ T cells sorted from blood, collected in a trial of the OX40 agonist ivuxolimab. Every receptor here comes from an adult with an advanced solid tumor such as melanoma, head and neck, liver or kidney cancer.

This chain uses TRBV27 with TRBJ1-1; TRBD1 aligns across 11 bases. The CDR3 is 16 amino acids. CDR1 is MNHEY and CDR2 is SMNVEV in the germline V gene (reference sequence). Trimming at V came to 5 bases and at J to 3 bases, leaving 8 bases not matched to a gene. The CDR3: CASSPRGQGVYTEAFF. CDR3 DNA: TGTGCCAGCAGTCCGAGGGGACAGGGGGTTTACACTGAAGCTTTCTTT.

The chain is built from TRBV11-2 and TRBJ2-5, with TRBD1 identical over 7 bases. Germline CDR1 is SGHAT and CDR2 is FQNNGV. J was trimmed by 1 base and V by 3 bases; bases with no gene match: 14. The CDR3 extends over 18 amino acids. The CDR3: CASSFGRQGGQLQETQYF. The CDR3 DNA reads as TGTGCCAGCAGCTTTGGGAGACAGGGTGGACAGCTCCAAGAGACCCAGTACTTC.

The rearrangement links TRBV4-3 to TRBJ2-2; unclear D gene. Trimming shortened V by 3 bases and J by 1 base, and 15 bases separated the two germline ends. Germline V CDR1 and CDR2: LGHNA, YSLEER. This CDR3 is built from 17 residues. The CDR3 DNA sequence: TGCGCCAGCAGCCAGCCTAAGGTCGACGGGAACACCGGGGAGCTGTTTTTT. Protein product: CASSQPKVDGNTGELFF.

V usage is TRBV6-5 and J usage is TRBJ2-1; D is uncertain. Looked up from germline, CDR1 is MNHEY and CDR2 is SVGAGI. Trimming removed 2 bases from V and 9 bases from J, with 11 bases in between. There are 13 residues in the CDR3. CDR3 nucleotide sequence: TGTGCCAGCAGTTACAATAGGGTGGGTGAGCAGTTCTTC. Translation: CASSYNRVGEQFF.

The chain has TRBV4-3 and TRBJ1-2, with 11 bases identical to TRBD1. There are 16 residues in the CDR3. The germline gives CDR1 LGHNA, CDR2 YSLEER. Trimming took 1 base from V and 5 from J; bases not matched to a gene: 6. CDR3 sequence (DNA): TGCGCCAGCAGCCAAGGGGGACAGGGGGGTCAGTATGGCTACACCTTC. Protein product: CASSQGGQGGQYGYTF.

The V and J genes are TRBV5-5 and TRBJ1-4; D not resolved. Germline CDR1 is SGHKS and CDR2 is YYEKEE (reference sequence). The CDR3 is 17 amino acids. V was pared by 0 bases and J by 7 bases, with 19 bases between. CDR3 amino acids: CASSLVSAGIGGEKLFF. The CDR3 DNA follows: TGTGCCAGCAGCTTGGTCTCGGCGGGGATCGGCGGTGAAAAACTGTTTTTT.

This CDR3 reads CASSDGTVTIFGANVLTF. The CDR3 DNA follows: TGTGCCAGCAGCGACGGGACAGTGACTATATTTGGGGCCAACGTCCTGACTTTC. The chain joins TRBV7-8 to TRBJ2-6; TRBD1 matches at 7 bases. The CDR3 is made up of 18 amino acids. V was pared by 5 bases and J by 3 bases, with 13 bases of the junction left unmatched. Germline-derived CDR1 and CDR2 are SGHVS and FQNEAQ.

The genes are TRBV6-5 and TRBJ2-5; TRBD2 aligns across 10 bases. The CDR3 loop spans 14 amino acids. V lost 2 bases, J lost 3 bases, and 0 bases stayed unmatched. The germline V gene has CDR1 MNHEY and CDR2 SVGAGI. CDR3 nucleotides: TGTGCCAGCAGTTACGGACTAGCGGAAGAGACCCAGTACTTC. As protein: CASSYGLAEETQYF.

The chain carries TRBV7-8 and TRBJ2-1, with TRBD2 matching over 9 bases. Germline loops: CDR1 SGHVS, CDR2 FQNEAQ. This CDR3 has 15 amino acids. V gave up 5 bases and J gave up 3 bases; unmatched junction bases: 5. CDR3: CASSMGLAGYNEQFF. In DNA, the CDR3 is TGTGCCAGCAGCATGGGACTAGCAGGCTACAATGAGCAGTTCTTC.

The chain employs TRBV7-6 and TRBJ2-3; 16 positions agree with TRBD2. Germline V CDR1 and CDR2: SGHVS, FNYEAQ. J was trimmed by 3 bases and V by 4 bases; bases with no gene match: 1. This CDR3 spans 16 amino acids. The CDR3 here is CASSWGLAGGTDTQYF. The CDR3 DNA sequence: TGTGCCAGCAGCTGGGGACTAGCGGGAGGGACAGATACGCAGTATTTT.

V gene TRBV4-3 combines with J gene TRBJ2-2; 9 nucleotides agree with TRBD2. CDR1 LGHNA and CDR2 YSLEER come from the germline V gene. V trimming: 0 bases; J trimming: 7 bases; junction bases outside the gene matches: 12. This CDR3 is 18 amino acids long. CDR3 in amino acids: CASSQDSWVAGVVGELFF. The DNA of the CDR3 is TGCGCCAGCAGCCAAGATAGTTGGGTAGCGGGAGTTGTCGGGGAGCTGTTTTTT.

Only one count was recorded for this clone. The chain combines TRBV5-4 with TRBJ1-1; tentatively, D is TRBD1 (6 bases). Trimming pared 4 bases from V and 3 bases from J, leaving 22 bases between. Germline loops: CDR1 SGHNT, CDR2 YYREEE (reference sequence). The CDR3 runs 17 residues. CDR3: CASSRRGPLPGDTEAFF. Here the CDR3 DNA reads TGTGCCAGCAGCCGCAGGGGTCCGCTACCCGGGGACACTGAAGCTTTCTTT.

The J gene is TRBJ2-3, the V gene TRBV7-9; TRBD1 agrees at 7 bases. CDR1 SEHNR and CDR2 FQNEAQ come from the germline V gene (reference sequence). CDR3 size: 16 residues. The V gene end was trimmed by 4 bases and the J gene end by 0 bases; junction bases not matched to a gene: 7. This CDR3 reads CASSSGQQPSTDTQYF. The CDR3 bases are TGTGCCAGCAGCTCGGGACAGCAACCTAGCACAGATACGCAGTATTTT.

The CDR3 protein is CASSPETGEWTGELFF. DNA for the CDR3: TGTGCCAGCAGCCCCGAAACAGGGGAATGGACCGGGGAGCTGTTTTTT. V is TRBV7-9 and J is TRBJ2-2; 7 bases line up with TRBD1. This CDR3 has 16 residues. The V segment lost 5 bases and the J segment 5 bases; nucleotides outside the gene matches: 11. Germline V gene lookup returns CDR1 SEHNR and CDR2 FQNEAQ (reference sequence).

This clone was observed once. The rearrangement uses TRBV11-2 and TRBJ2-1; D is possibly TRBD1 or TRBD2 (5 bases each). CDR1 is SGHAT and CDR2 is FQNNGV in the germline V gene. The CDR3 runs 16 residues. Between the trimmed V and J ends, which lost 3 bases and 8 bases, there was a span of 20 bases. The CDR3 region is CASSFHPGTNVDEQFF. In nucleotides, the CDR3 is TGTGCCAGCAGCTTCCATCCCGGGACGAATGTAGATGAGCAGTTCTTC.

This clone was seen a few times. This chain joins TRBV27 and TRBJ2-1; 11 bases line up with TRBD2. J lost 0 bases, V lost 5 bases, and 6 bases had no gene match. In germline, CDR1 is MNHEY, CDR2 SMNVEV (reference sequence). The CDR3 is made up of 17 amino acids. Here the CDR3 reads CASSPYSGGVSYNEQFF. Here the CDR3 DNA reads TGTGCCAGCAGTCCATATAGCGGGGGGGTCTCCTACAATGAGCAGTTCTTC.

The genes are TRBV30 and TRBJ2-2; maybe TRBD1 (5 bases). The ends were cut back, 7 bases at V and 6 bases at J, with 18 bases in the middle. There are 14 residues in the CDR3. In germline, CDR1 is GTSNPN, CDR2 SVGIG (reference sequence). Written as DNA, the CDR3 is TGTGCCTTAGAAGGGGCCCAGAGATCCGGGGAGCTGTTTTTT. Residues: CALEGAQRSGELFF.

The chain combines TRBV2 with TRBJ2-1; D is ambiguous. CDR1 is SNHLY, CDR2 FYNNEI, per germline. Trimming shortened V by 5 bases and J by 6 bases, and 23 bases separated the two germline ends. The CDR3 has 17 amino acids. The CDR3 protein is CASSPTNGPYDGNEQFF. In DNA form, the CDR3 reads TGTGCCAGCAGTCCTACTAATGGTCCCTATGATGGCAATGAGCAGTTCTTC.

The V call is TRBV2, the J call TRBJ1-1; D is undetermined. The CDR3 length is 14 residues. CDR1 and CDR2 (germline): SNHLY, FYNNEI. Trimming took 3 bases from V and 0 from J, leaving 8 bases between them. CDR3 in DNA: TGTGCCAGCAGTGATACGGAACTGAACACTGAAGCTTTCTTT. This translates into CASSDTELNTEAFF.

V is TRBV5-3 and J is TRBJ2-7, with 7 positions matching TRBD2. TRBV5-3 is labeled an ORF, and its function is uncertain. V lost 1 base and J lost 2; bases outside the gene matches: 15. CDR3 length: 18 residues. For the CDR3, the DNA is TGTGCCAGAAGCTTGCCTGACTCAGGAGCGGGAACAGCCTACGAGCAGTACTTC. Translation: CARSLPDSGAGTAYEQYF.

This clone was seen a single time. The V gene is TRBV19, the J gene TRBJ2-1; tentative D call: TRBD1 (9 bases). The CDR3 is 16 amino acids. Trimming stripped 3 bases from V and 9 bases from J, with 21 bases between. The germline V gene has CDR1 LNHDA and CDR2 SQIVND (reference sequence). The CDR3 DNA reads as TGTGCCAGTAGTATTGTAGGGACAGGGAGCGGGGGTGAGCAGTTCTTC. Its translation is CASSIVGTGSGGEQFF.

The V call is TRBV28, the J call TRBJ1-1; 8 bases are a match to TRBD1. Trimming at V came to 6 bases and at J to 5 bases, leaving 11 bases not matched to a gene. CDR1 and CDR2 (germline): MDHEN, SYDVKM. CDR3 length equals 15 residues. The CDR3 protein is CASSRYRGWGTEAFF. The CDR3 bases are TGTGCCAGCAGCCGATACAGGGGGTGGGGGACTGAAGCTTTCTTT.

DNA for the CDR3: TGTGCCAGCAGCTTAGCGGGGGTTGGCCAGCCCCAGCATTTT. It translates to CASSLAGVGQPQHF. The V gene is TRBV7-8, the J gene TRBJ1-5, with D possibly being TRBD1 (5 bases). The germline V and J ends were trimmed by 0 bases and 7 bases, with 10 bases remaining between them. CDR1 is SGHVS and CDR2 is FQNEAQ in the germline V gene. CDR3 length: 14 residues.

V usage is TRBV7-9 and J usage is TRBJ1-3; D ambiguous. Germline V lookup: CDR1 SEHNR, CDR2 FQNEAQ (reference sequence). Trimming removed 5 bases at V and 1 base at J, with 12 bases between. CDR3 length: 15 amino acids. The CDR3 spells CASSRDLNSGNTIYF. CDR3 DNA: TGTGCCAGCAGCCGAGACCTAAATTCTGGAAACACCATATATTTT. Supplemented by reference TRBV7-9 and TRBJ1-3, the full variable domain reads DTGVSQNPRHKITKRGQNVTFRCDPISEHNRLYWYRQTLGQGPEFLTYFQNEAQLEKSRLLSDRFSAERPKGSFSTLEIQRTEQGDSAMYLCASSRDLNSGNTIYFGEGSWLTVV.

This clone has just one count. V is TRBV6-9 and J is TRBJ2-6; 10 bases are a match to TRBD2. This CDR3 is 19 amino acids long. Germline assignment: CDR1 MNHGY and CDR2 SVAAGI. V dropped 1 base and J dropped 1; count of bases not matched to a gene: 7. The CDR3 DNA is TGTGCCAGCAGTTATTTCCTAGCGGGAGTGTCTTCTGGGGCCAACGTCCTGACTTTC. Its translation is CASSYFLAGVSSGANVLTF.

The rearrangement uses TRBV5-4 and TRBJ2-3; 7 nucleotides agree with TRBD2. CDR1 is SGHNT, CDR2 YYREEE, per germline (reference sequence). The CDR3 is 15 amino acids. V was pared by 2 bases and J by 2 bases, with 5 bases of the junction left unmatched. For the CDR3, the DNA is TGTGCCAGCAGCTTCCGGGACTACAACACAGATACGCAGTATTTT. Translating it yields CASSFRDYNTDTQYF. The whole variable domain, filled in from reference TRBV5-4 and TRBJ2-3, reads ETGVTQSPTHLIKTRGQQVTLRCSSQSGHNTVSWYQQALGQGPQFIFQYYREEENGRGNFPPRFSGLQFPNYSSELNVNALELDDSALYLCASSFRDYNTDTQYFGPGTRLTVL.

The CDR3 sequence: CAISDVGGARETQYF. Here the CDR3 DNA reads TGTGCCATCAGTGATGTAGGCGGGGCGAGAGAGACCCAGTACTTC. The chain couples TRBV10-3 to TRBJ2-5; TRBD2 might be the D (6 bases). Trimming took off 3 bases at V and 4 bases at J, with 15 bases between the two ends. Germline assignment: CDR1 ENHRY and CDR2 SYGVKD. This CDR3 has 15 residues.

The CDR3 reads CASSGNSQGTITYEQYV. CDR3 nucleotides: TGTGCCAGCAGTGGTAATTCACAGGGGACAATTACCTACGAGCAGTACGTC. This chain joins TRBV2 and TRBJ2-7; 7 positions match TRBD1. Germline CDR1 and CDR2: SNHLY and FYNNEI. CDR3 length: 17 residues. With 4 bases clipped from V and 2 bases from J, the junction kept 14 bases outside the gene matches.

The rearrangement joins TRBV10-1 to TRBJ2-7, with 9 positions matching TRBD1. The CDR3 is made up of 16 amino acids. Unmatched junction bases numbered 15, after V lost 6 bases and J lost 6 bases. Per germline, CDR1 WNHNN and CDR2 SYGVQD (reference sequence). The CDR3 spells CASSSPGWTGDAEQYV. For the CDR3, the DNA is TGCGCCAGCAGCTCGCCGGGGTGGACAGGGGATGCCGAGCAGTACGTC.

V usage is TRBV7-3 and J usage is TRBJ2-2; 7 bases line up with TRBD1. Germline-derived CDR1 and CDR2 are SGHTA and FQGTGA. V dropped 1 base and J dropped 4; count of bases not matched to a gene: 3. The CDR3 extends over 15 amino acids. The CDR3 region is CASSLIGGGTGELFF. CDR3 nucleotide sequence: TGTGCCAGCAGCTTAATAGGGGGCGGCACCGGGGAGCTGTTTTTT.